This T cell receptor (beta chain) was sequenced during a study of blood T cell repertoires in COVID-19. On the study more broadly: Acute-phase and convalescent COVID-19 samples originated in the United States, Italy and Spain.

This CDR3 region has 15 residues. CDR1 is SGHRS, CDR2 YFSETQ, per germline. V dropped 4 bases and J dropped 5 bases, with 17 bases sitting between them. Of note for this clone: Additional DNA sequences in this sample encode the identical CDR3.

The participants were between about 18 and 95 years old and came from roughly 24 US areas. Cohort assignment relied on participant-reported clinical history. Per the original methods: Amplification of reference gene primers was used by the study to estimate nucleated cell counts. Sequencing used immunoSEQ multiplex PCR; TCRdb keeps in-frame clones, though not all of them. Clone size and the V and J calls come from that table; the DNA yielded D and trimming. The table lists a few hundred thousand clones, more than 85% of them singletons. This TCR derives from a woman in her 30s who had recovered from COVID-19. The specimen sequenced was PBMCs or T cells enriched from blood (not recorded which). This chain links TRBV5-1 with TRBJ2-3, with a tentative D call TRBD2 (6 bases). CDR3 sequence reads: CASSPPGLGGDTQYF. CDR3 DNA: TGCGCCAGCAGCCCCCCGGGACTCGGGGGAGATACGCAGTATTTT.